Here is one TCR beta chain with its context. Antigen unknown. The data were obtained in a study of Ad26.COV2.S vaccination and SARS-CoV-2 variants. V shed 2 bases and J shed 4 bases, with 15 bases lying between them. The CDR3 totals 15 residues. The germline V gene encodes CDR1 MNHEY and CDR2 SMNVEV (reference sequence). The data were produced by immunoSEQ multiplex PCR, yet TCRdb's version contains in-frame clones alone and is incomplete. The data show about 350,000 clones, with 90% to 95% seen just once and 3% to 5% held by the top ten. Study conclusions and caveats: Vaccine recipients surpassed placebo recipients in spike-specific TCR breadth. Recipients of vaccine and of placebo showed similar breadth of their non-spike TCR repertoires.

This sequence was found in a human donor who had recovered from COVID-19. The specimen was peripheral blood, collected after recovery from COVID-19. The chain combines TRBV27 with TRBJ2-7; a weak D match, TRBD2 (6 bases). CDR3 protein: CASSLSPGGPYEQYF. In nucleotides, the CDR3 is TGTGCCAGCAGTTTAAGTCCCGGGGGACCGTACGAGCAGTACTTC.